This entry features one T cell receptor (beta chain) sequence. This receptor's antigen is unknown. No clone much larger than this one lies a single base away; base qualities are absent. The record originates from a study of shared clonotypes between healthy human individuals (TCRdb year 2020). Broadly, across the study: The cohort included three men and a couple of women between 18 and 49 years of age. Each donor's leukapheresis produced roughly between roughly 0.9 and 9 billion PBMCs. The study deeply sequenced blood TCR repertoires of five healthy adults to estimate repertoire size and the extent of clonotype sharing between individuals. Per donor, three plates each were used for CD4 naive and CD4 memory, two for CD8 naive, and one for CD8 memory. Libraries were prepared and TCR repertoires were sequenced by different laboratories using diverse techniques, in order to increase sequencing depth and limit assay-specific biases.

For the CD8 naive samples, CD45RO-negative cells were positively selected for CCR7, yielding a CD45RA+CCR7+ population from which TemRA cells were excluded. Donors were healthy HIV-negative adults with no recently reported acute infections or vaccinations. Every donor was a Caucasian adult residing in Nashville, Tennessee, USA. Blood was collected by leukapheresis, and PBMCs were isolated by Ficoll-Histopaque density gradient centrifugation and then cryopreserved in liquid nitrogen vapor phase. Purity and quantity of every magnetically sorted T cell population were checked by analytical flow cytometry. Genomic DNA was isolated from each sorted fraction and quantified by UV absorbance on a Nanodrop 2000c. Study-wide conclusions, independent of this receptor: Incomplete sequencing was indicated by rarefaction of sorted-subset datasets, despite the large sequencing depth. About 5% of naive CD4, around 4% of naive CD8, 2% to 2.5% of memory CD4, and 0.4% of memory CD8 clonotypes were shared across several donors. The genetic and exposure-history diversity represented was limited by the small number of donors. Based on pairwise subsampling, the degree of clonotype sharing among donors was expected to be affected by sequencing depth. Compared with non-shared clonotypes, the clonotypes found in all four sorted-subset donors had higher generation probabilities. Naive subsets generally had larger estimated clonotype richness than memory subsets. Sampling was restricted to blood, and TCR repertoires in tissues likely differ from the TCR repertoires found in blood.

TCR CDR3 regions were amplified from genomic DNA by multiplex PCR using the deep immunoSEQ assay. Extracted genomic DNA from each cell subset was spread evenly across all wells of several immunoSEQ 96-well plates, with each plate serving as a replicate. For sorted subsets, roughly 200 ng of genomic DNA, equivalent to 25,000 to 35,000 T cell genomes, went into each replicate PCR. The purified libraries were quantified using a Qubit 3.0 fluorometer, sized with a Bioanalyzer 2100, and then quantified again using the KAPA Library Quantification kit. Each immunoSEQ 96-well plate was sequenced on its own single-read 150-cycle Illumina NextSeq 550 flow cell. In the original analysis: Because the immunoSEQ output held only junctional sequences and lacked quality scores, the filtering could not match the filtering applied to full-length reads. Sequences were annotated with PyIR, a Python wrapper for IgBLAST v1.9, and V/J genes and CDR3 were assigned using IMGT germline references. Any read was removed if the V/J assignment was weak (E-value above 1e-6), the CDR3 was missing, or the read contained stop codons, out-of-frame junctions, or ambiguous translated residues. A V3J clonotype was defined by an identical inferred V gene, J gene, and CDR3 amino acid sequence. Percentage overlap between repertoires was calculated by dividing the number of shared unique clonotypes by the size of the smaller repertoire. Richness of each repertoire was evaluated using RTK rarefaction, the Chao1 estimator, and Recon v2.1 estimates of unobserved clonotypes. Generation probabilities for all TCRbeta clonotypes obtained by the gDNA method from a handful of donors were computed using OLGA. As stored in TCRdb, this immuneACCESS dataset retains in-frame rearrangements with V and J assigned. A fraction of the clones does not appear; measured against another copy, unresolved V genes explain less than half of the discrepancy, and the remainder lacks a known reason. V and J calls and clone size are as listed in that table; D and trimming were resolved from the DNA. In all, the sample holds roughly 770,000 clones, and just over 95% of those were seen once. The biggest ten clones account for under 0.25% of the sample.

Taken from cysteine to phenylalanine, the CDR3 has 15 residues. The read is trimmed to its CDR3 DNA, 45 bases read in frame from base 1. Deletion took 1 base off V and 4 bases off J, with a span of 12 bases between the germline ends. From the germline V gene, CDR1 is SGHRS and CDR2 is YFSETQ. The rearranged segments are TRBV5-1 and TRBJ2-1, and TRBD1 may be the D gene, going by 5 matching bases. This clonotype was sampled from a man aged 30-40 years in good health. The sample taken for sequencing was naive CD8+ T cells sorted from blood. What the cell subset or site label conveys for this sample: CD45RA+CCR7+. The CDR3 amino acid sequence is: CASSLWQGQYNEQFF. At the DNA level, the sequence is TGCGCCAGCAGCTTGTGGCAGGGCCAGTACAATGAGCAGTTCTTC.